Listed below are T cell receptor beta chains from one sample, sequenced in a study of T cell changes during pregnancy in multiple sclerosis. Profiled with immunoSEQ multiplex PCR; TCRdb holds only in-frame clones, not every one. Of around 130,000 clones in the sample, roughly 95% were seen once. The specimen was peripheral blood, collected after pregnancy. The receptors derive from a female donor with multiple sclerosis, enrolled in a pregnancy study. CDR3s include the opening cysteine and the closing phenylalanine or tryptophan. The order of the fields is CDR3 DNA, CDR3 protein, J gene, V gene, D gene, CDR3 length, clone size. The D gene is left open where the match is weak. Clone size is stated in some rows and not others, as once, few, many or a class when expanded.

DNA: TGTGCCACCAGGAGAGGAGGGGGGGCGGGGGGCGCGGGCTACACCTTC
CDR3: CATRRGGGAGGAGYTF
J: TRBJ1-2
V: TRBV15
D: NA
length: 16
size: once

DNA: TGTGCCTGGGGGCCCGGGGACATGGGGACCCAGTACTTC
CDR3: CAWGPGDMGTQYF
J: TRBJ2-5
V: TRBV30
D: NA
length: 13
size: NA

DNA: TGTGCCCTGAAGGACAGAATGAACACTGAAGCTTTCTTT
CDR3: CALKDRMNTEAFF
J: TRBJ1-1
V: TRBV10-3
D: NA
length: 13
size: NA

DNA: TGTGCCTGGAGCGGGACTAGCGGGAGGGCCCGCGGGACCCAGTACTTC
CDR3: CAWSGTSGRARGTQYF
J: TRBJ2-5
V: TRBV30
D: TRBD2
length: 16
size: NA

DNA: TGTGCCAGTAGTATGGGCAGGGCTTATTGGGAGACCCAGTACTTC
CDR3: CASSMGRAYWETQYF
J: TRBJ2-5
V: TRBV19
D: NA
length: 15
size: NA

DNA: TGTGCCACCAGCAGAGATGGGCCAGGAAAAGTGGCAGATACGCAGTATTTT
CDR3: CATSRDGPGKVADTQYF
J: TRBJ2-3
V: TRBV15
D: NA
length: 17
size: NA

DNA: TGTGCCAGCAGCGCACAGGGGTGGAACACTGAAGCTTTCTTT
CDR3: CASSAQGWNTEAFF
J: TRBJ1-1
V: TRBV5-6
D: TRBD1
length: 14
size: NA

DNA: TGCGCCAGCAGTACCGGACAGGGGCTCTTCTATGGCTACACCTTC
CDR3: CASSTGQGLFYGYTF
J: TRBJ1-2
V: TRBV5-1
D: TRBD1
length: 15
size: NA

DNA: TGTGCCAGCAGCTTGGCCCCCGCCGGGGAGCAGTTCTTC
CDR3: CASSLAPAGEQFF
J: TRBJ2-1
V: TRBV5-6
D: NA
length: 13
size: NA

DNA: TGCGCCAGCAGCTCGACAGTGAACTATGGCTACACCTTC
CDR3: CASSSTVNYGYTF
J: TRBJ1-2
V: TRBV5-1
D: NA
length: 13
size: NA

DNA: TGTGCCAGCTCACCCCTAAACAGCCAGGGCTCCTATGGCTACACCTTC
CDR3: CASSPLNSQGSYGYTF
J: TRBJ1-2
V: TRBV18
D: NA
length: 16
size: NA

DNA: TGTGCCAGCAGTCCCACGGGTTTTGGGACAGATACGCAGTATTTT
CDR3: CASSPTGFGTDTQYF
J: TRBJ2-3
V: TRBV27
D: NA
length: 15
size: NA

DNA: TGTGCCAGTAGTATTGGCCTAGCGTACGAGCAGTACTTC
CDR3: CASSIGLAYEQYF
J: TRBJ2-7
V: TRBV19
D: NA
length: 13
size: NA

DNA: TGTGCCAGCAGCCTGGGGGGGGAGGAAGCTTTCTTT
CDR3: CASSLGGEEAFF
J: TRBJ1-1
V: TRBV7-8
D: NA
length: 12
size: NA

DNA: TGTGCCAGTAGTGCCCTAGCGGGAGCCAAAAACATTCAGTACTTC
CDR3: CASSALAGAKNIQYF
J: TRBJ2-4
V: TRBV19
D: TRBD2
length: 15
size: NA

DNA: TGTGCCAGTAGTAGCGGACATTTCTCCTACGAGCAGTACTTC
CDR3: CASSSGHFSYEQYF
J: TRBJ2-7
V: TRBV19
D: NA
length: 14
size: NA

DNA: TGTGCCAGCAGTTACTCGAGGAGACAGGATGCTTTCTTT
CDR3: CASSYSRRQDAFF
J: TRBJ1-1
V: TRBV6-5
D: NA
length: 13
size: once

DNA: TGCGCCAGCAGCCAAGATGTCAGCGAGGACAATGAGCAGTTCTTC
CDR3: CASSQDVSEDNEQFF
J: TRBJ2-1
V: TRBV4-3
D: NA
length: 15
size: NA

DNA: TGTGCCAGCTCACCAACAGGTCGGGAGACCCAGTACTTC
CDR3: CASSPTGRETQYF
J: TRBJ2-5
V: TRBV18
D: NA
length: 13
size: NA

DNA: TGCGCCAGCAGCCCGGGAGGCGGATATCTATTGTACTTC
CDR3: CASSPGGGYLLYF
J: TRBJ2-7
V: TRBV5-1
D: TRBD2
length: 13
size: NA

DNA: TGTGCCAGCAGTTACTCGATATCCAGGGGCGCCTATGAGCAGTTCTTC
CDR3: CASSYSISRGAYEQFF
J: TRBJ2-1
V: TRBV6-6
D: NA
length: 16
size: NA

DNA: TGTGCCAGCAGTTCGGGGGGGCAGGACGAGCAGTACTTC
CDR3: CASSSGGQDEQYF
J: TRBJ2-7
V: TRBV6-5
D: TRBD2
length: 13
size: once